Listed below are T cell receptor beta chains from one sample, sequenced in a study of blood T cell repertoires in COVID-19. The protocol was immunoSEQ multiplex PCR, while the TCRdb copy is restricted to in-frame clones and leaves out a portion. The table shows 45,000 to 55,000 clones, with roughly 88% occurring only once. The specimen was peripheral blood. These receptors came from a human donor in a cohort sampled during active COVID-19. Both conserved end residues are part of each CDR3. D genes are given only for firm matches. Some rows mark clone size as missing; the rest say once, few, many or name a class of expanded clone.

v_gene: TRBV7-2; d_gene: TRBD2; j_gene: TRBJ2-7; abundance: few; CDR3nt: TGTGCCAGCAGCTTACAACGCGGGAGGGGCGACGAGCAGTACTTC; CDR3aa: CASSLQRGRGDEQYF
v_gene: TRBV5-1; d_gene: TRBD2; j_gene: TRBJ2-1; abundance: .; CDR3nt: TGCGCCAGCAGCTTGGCTAGCGGGAGTTTCTATGAGCAGTTCTTC; CDR3aa: CASSLASGSFYEQFF
v_gene: TRBV2; d_gene: TRBD1; j_gene: TRBJ1-2; abundance: .; CDR3nt: TGTGCCAGCAGTGCGGACAGGAACAACTATGGCTACACCTTC; CDR3aa: CASSADRNNYGYTF
v_gene: TRBV7-3; d_gene: TRBD2; j_gene: TRBJ2-3; abundance: .; CDR3nt: TGTGCCAGCAGCTTACAAAGCGGGGGCCACACAGATACGCAGTATTTT; CDR3aa: CASSLQSGGHTDTQYF
v_gene: TRBV5-1; d_gene: TRBD2; j_gene: TRBJ2-1; abundance: .; CDR3nt: TGCGCCAGCAGCTTGGATATGCGGGAGAGGTACAATGAGCAGTTCTTC; CDR3aa: CASSLDMRERYNEQFF
v_gene: TRBV5-4; d_gene: TRBD2; j_gene: TRBJ2-7; abundance: .; CDR3nt: TGTGCCAGCAGCTTGGTTTCTAGCGGGAGTTACGAGCAGTACTTC; CDR3aa: CASSLVSSGSYEQYF
v_gene: TRBV29-1; d_gene: .; j_gene: TRBJ2-3; abundance: .; CDR3nt: TGCAGCGTTGAAGAACGGACAGATACGCAGTATTTT; CDR3aa: CSVEERTDTQYF
v_gene: TRBV2; d_gene: .; j_gene: TRBJ2-7; abundance: few; CDR3nt: TGTGCCAGCAACGGGGGAACGGCCTCCTACGAGCAGTACTTC; CDR3aa: CASNGGTASYEQYF
v_gene: TRBV27; d_gene: .; j_gene: TRBJ2-1; abundance: .; CDR3nt: TGTGCCAGCAGTTTATCGGGAGCGCTCCGCTCCTACAATGAGCAGTTCTTC; CDR3aa: CASSLSGALRSYNEQFF
v_gene: TRBV2; d_gene: TRBD2; j_gene: TRBJ2-7; abundance: .; CDR3nt: TGTGCCAGCAGTTACCAAGCGGGAGGGCCGTACGAGCAGTACTTC; CDR3aa: CASSYQAGGPYEQYF
v_gene: TRBV5-1; d_gene: TRBD2; j_gene: TRBJ2-1; abundance: .; CDR3nt: TGCGCCAGCAGCTTGGAGCGGGGATTGAGCTCCTACAATGAGCAGTTCTTC; CDR3aa: CASSLERGLSSYNEQFF
v_gene: TRBV15; d_gene: .; j_gene: TRBJ2-1; abundance: .; CDR3nt: TGTGCCACCAGGACAGGTGTCGATGAGCAGTTCTTC; CDR3aa: CATRTGVDEQFF
v_gene: TRBV2; d_gene: .; j_gene: TRBJ2-1; abundance: .; CDR3nt: TGTGCCAGCAGTGCGGGACTGACTACTGAGCAGTTCTTC; CDR3aa: CASSAGLTTEQFF
v_gene: TRBV25-1; d_gene: TRBD1; j_gene: TRBJ2-7; abundance: .; CDR3nt: TGTGCCAGCAGTGGGGGACCGACAGGGGCGTCCTACGAGCAGTACTTC; CDR3aa: CASSGGPTGASYEQYF
v_gene: TRBV3-1/TRBV3-2; d_gene: .; j_gene: TRBJ2-1; abundance: .; CDR3nt: TGTGCCAGCAGCCAAGAAGGGGGTGGGCCCTACAATGAGCAGTTCTTC; CDR3aa: CASSQEGGGPYNEQFF
v_gene: TRBV11-2; d_gene: .; j_gene: TRBJ1-1; abundance: .; CDR3nt: TGTGCCAGCAGGCCAACCCGGGGGAGGAACACTGAAGCTTTCTTT; CDR3aa: CASRPTRGRNTEAFF
v_gene: TRBV4-1; d_gene: .; j_gene: TRBJ1-3; abundance: .; CDR3nt: TGCGCCAGCAGCCATTCGAGGACAGCCGCTGGAAACACCATATATTTT; CDR3aa: CASSHSRTAAGNTIYF
v_gene: TRBV6-5; d_gene: TRBD2; j_gene: TRBJ2-1; abundance: once; CDR3nt: TGTGCCAGCAGTTCGAGGACTAGCGGGAGAAATGAGCAGTTCTTC; CDR3aa: CASSSRTSGRNEQFF
v_gene: TRBV9; d_gene: .; j_gene: TRBJ2-1; abundance: .; CDR3nt: TGTGCCAGCAGCGTAGCGATGATAGCCCTAGATAATGAGCAGTTCTTC; CDR3aa: CASSVAMIALDNEQFF
v_gene: TRBV21-1; d_gene: .; j_gene: TRBJ2-1; abundance: .; CDR3nt: TGTGCCAGGGTCGAGGGGGAGGGCCGGGATGAGCAGTTCTTC; CDR3aa: CARVEGEGRDEQFF
v_gene: TRBV2; d_gene: .; j_gene: TRBJ1-2; abundance: .; CDR3nt: TGTGCCAGCAGTGAGGTACGGGGTGCGGGAGGCTACACCTTC; CDR3aa: CASSEVRGAGGYTF
v_gene: TRBV25-1; d_gene: .; j_gene: TRBJ1-3; abundance: few; CDR3nt: TGTGCCAGCAGTGAAGAGAGGACTGGAAACACCATATATTTT; CDR3aa: CASSEERTGNTIYF
v_gene: TRBV6-5; d_gene: .; j_gene: TRBJ1-6; abundance: .; CDR3nt: TGTGCCAGCAGTTACACCCAGGGGAATTCACCCCTCCACTTT; CDR3aa: CASSYTQGNSPLHF
v_gene: TRBV5-5; d_gene: .; j_gene: TRBJ1-1; abundance: .; CDR3nt: TGTGCCAGCAGCTCCAGTTTCGGCGGGGAGGTGAGCACTGAAGCTTTCTTT; CDR3aa: CASSSSFGGEVSTEAFF
v_gene: TRBV20-1; d_gene: .; j_gene: TRBJ1-1; abundance: once; CDR3nt: TGCAGTGCTAGTAGCGGGTTAGGGCCTGAAGCTTTCTTT; CDR3aa: CSASSGLGPEAFF
v_gene: TRBV6-1; d_gene: .; j_gene: TRBJ2-4; abundance: .; CDR3nt: TGTGCCAGCAGTGAAGTCACGGCAGGGGCCAAAAACATTCAGTACTTC; CDR3aa: CASSEVTAGAKNIQYF
v_gene: TRBV19; d_gene: .; j_gene: TRBJ2-3; abundance: .; CDR3nt: TGTGCCAGTAGAGGGGCGCAAGATACGCAGTATTTT; CDR3aa: CASRGAQDTQYF
v_gene: TRBV18; d_gene: TRBD2; j_gene: TRBJ2-5; abundance: once; CDR3nt: TGTGCCAGCTCAACCCGACTAGCGGGAGTGGAGACCCAGTACTTC; CDR3aa: CASSTRLAGVETQYF
v_gene: TRBV5-4; d_gene: TRBD2; j_gene: TRBJ2-7; abundance: .; CDR3nt: TGTGCCAGCAGCCCGGGAGGGGCGGGAGGGCCTTACGAGCAGTACTTC; CDR3aa: CASSPGGAGGPYEQYF
v_gene: TRBV11-2; d_gene: TRBD1; j_gene: TRBJ1-4; abundance: .; CDR3nt: TGTGCCAGCAGCTCGCACAGGGGGCCGTCTAATGAAAAACTGTTTTTT; CDR3aa: CASSSHRGPSNEKLFF